This T cell receptor beta chain is drawn from a study of T-cell memory formation after mild COVID-19. Overall study findings and caveats: From day 15 to 85, contracting clones were balanced between CD4 and CD8, whereas later expanders leaned toward CD4+.

The CDR3 is 18 residues long. Germline-derived CDR1 and CDR2 are SNHLY and FYNNEI. Trimming pared 6 bases from V and 3 bases from J, leaving 21 bases between. Using its own MiXCR run on the 5' RACE reads, TCRdb lists one record per CDR3 protein. Of more than 150,000 distinct CDR3 sequences listed, roughly 18% are singletons. Of note for this clonotype: Its antigen is still unknown.

The TCR was taken from a man aged 18 to 30 who had mild COVID-19 (a few samples of this study predate the infection). Cell type and time point are not known. The sequenced sample was PBMCs or a T cell subset sorted from them (not recorded which). The gene calls are TRBV2 and TRBJ2-6; D is unresolved. The CDR3 spells CASSSLRRVNSGANVLTF. The CDR3 region has the DNA TGTGCCAGCAGCTCCCTCCGTAGAGTTAATAGTGGGGCCAACGTCCTGACTTTC.